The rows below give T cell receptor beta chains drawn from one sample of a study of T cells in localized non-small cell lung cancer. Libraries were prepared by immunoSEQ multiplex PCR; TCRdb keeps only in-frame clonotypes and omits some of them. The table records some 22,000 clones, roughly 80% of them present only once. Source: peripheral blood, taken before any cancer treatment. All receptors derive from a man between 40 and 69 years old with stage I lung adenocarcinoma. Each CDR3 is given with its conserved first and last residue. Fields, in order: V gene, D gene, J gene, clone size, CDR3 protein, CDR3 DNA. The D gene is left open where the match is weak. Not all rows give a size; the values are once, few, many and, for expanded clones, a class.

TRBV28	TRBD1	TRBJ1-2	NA	CASSSTGNRGYGYTF	TGTGCCAGCAGTTCGACAGGGAATCGGGGCTATGGCTACACCTTC
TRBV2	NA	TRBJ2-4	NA	CASSELNIQYF	TGTGCCAGCAGTGAATTGAACATTCAGTACTTC
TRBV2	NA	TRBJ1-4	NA	CASSREAVYEKLFF	TGTGCCAGCAGCCGGGAGGCGGTATATGAAAAACTGTTTTTT
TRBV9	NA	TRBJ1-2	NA	CASSPRGRYGYTF	TGTGCCAGCAGCCCGAGGGGACGCTATGGCTACACCTTC
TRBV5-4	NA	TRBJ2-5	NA	CASSSIGAEGTQYF	TGTGCCAGCAGCTCTATCGGGGCGGAGGGGACCCAGTACTTC
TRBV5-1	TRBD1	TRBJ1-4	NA	CASAGQGTDNEKLFF	TGCGCCAGCGCCGGACAGGGGACTGATAATGAAAAACTGTTTTTT
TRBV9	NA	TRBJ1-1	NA	CASSDFFAGNTEAFF	TGTGCCAGCAGCGATTTCTTCGCAGGGAACACTGAAGCTTTCTTT
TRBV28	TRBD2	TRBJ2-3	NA	CASSVTSGGADTQYF	TGTGCCAGCAGTGTAACTAGCGGGGGAGCAGATACGCAGTATTTT
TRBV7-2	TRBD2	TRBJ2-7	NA	CASSRGRDYSYEQYF	TGTGCCAGCAGCCGAGGCAGGGACTACTCCTACGAGCAGTACTTC
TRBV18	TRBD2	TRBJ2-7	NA	CASSLAGRTYEQYF	TGTGCCAGCTCGCTAGCGGGGAGGACCTACGAGCAGTACTTC
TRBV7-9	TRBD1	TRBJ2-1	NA	CASSSPRDRAYNEQFF	TGTGCCAGCAGCTCCCCCCGGGACAGGGCCTACAATGAGCAGTTCTTC
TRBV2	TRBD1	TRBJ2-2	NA	CASSELGQRITGELFF	TGTGCCAGCAGTGAACTGGGACAGAGAATCACCGGGGAGCTGTTTTTT
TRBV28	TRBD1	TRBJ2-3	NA	CASSLDRATDTQYF	TGTGCCAGCAGTCTGGACAGGGCCACAGATACGCAGTATTTT
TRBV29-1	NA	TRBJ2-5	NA	CSAEARGSGTQYF	TGCAGCGCCGAGGCTAGGGGGAGTGGGACCCAGTACTTC
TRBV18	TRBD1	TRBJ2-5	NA	CASSPNQGAGETQYF	TGTGCCAGCTCACCAAACCAGGGGGCGGGAGAGACCCAGTACTTC
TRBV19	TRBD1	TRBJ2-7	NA	CASSAPGQAVPYEQYF	TGTGCCAGTAGTGCCCCGGGACAGGCGGTCCCCTACGAGCAGTACTTC
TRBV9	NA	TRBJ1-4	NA	CASSVRTGRGELFF	TGTGCCAGCAGCGTAAGGACTGGCCGAGGGGAACTGTTTTTT
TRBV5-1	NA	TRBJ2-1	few	CASSIEGGSYNEQFF	TGCGCCAGCAGCATAGAGGGGGGCTCCTACAATGAGCAGTTCTTC
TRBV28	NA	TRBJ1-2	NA	CASRPGPSYGYTF	TGTGCCAGCAGACCGGGACCGAGCTATGGCTACACCTTC
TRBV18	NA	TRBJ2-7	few	CASSPLGQEQYF	TGTGCCAGCTCCCCCCTTGGCCAGGAGCAGTACTTC
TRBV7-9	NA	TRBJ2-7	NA	CASSLKAPGPYEQYF	TGTGCCAGCAGCCTCAAGGCCCCCGGCCCCTACGAGCAGTACTTC
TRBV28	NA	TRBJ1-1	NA	CASSQTSWGRVRYTEAFF	TGTGCCAGCAGTCAGACCAGTTGGGGCAGGGTGCGTTACACTGAAGCTTTCTTT
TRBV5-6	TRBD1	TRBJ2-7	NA	CASSSTTRTGKSPYEQYF	TGTGCCAGCAGCTCAACTACCAGGACAGGGAAGTCGCCCTACGAGCAGTACTTC
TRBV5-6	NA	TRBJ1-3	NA	CASSLAWTASGNTIYF	TGTGCCAGCAGCTTGGCTTGGACAGCCTCTGGAAACACCATATATTTT
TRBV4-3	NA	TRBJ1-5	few	CASSQDVFSNQPQHF	TGCGCCAGCAGCCAAGATGTCTTTTCCAATCAGCCCCAGCATTTT
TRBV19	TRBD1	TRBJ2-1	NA	CASSRGRGHDEQFF	TGTGCCAGTAGTCGGGGAAGGGGGCACGATGAGCAGTTCTTC
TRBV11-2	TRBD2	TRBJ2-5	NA	CASSSLAGRPETQYF	TGTGCCAGCAGCTCCTTAGCGGGAAGGCCAGAGACCCAGTACTTC
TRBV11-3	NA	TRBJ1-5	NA	CASSPVGNQPQHF	TGTGCCAGCAGTCCGGTGGGCAATCAGCCCCAGCATTTT
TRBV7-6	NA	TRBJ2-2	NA	CASSLGAGVTGELFF	TGTGCCAGCAGCTTAGGGGCAGGGGTCACCGGGGAGCTGTTTTTT
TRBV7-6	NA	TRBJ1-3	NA	CASSLNAGNTIYF	TGTGCCAGCAGCTTAAACGCTGGAAACACCATATATTTT
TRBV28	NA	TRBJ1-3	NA	CASSLKGPTIYF	TGTGCCAGCAGTTTAAAGGGGCCCACCATATATTTT
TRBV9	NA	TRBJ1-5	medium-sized	CASSTSGSNQPQHF	TGTGCCAGCAGCACCTCTGGTAGCAATCAGCCCCAGCATTTT
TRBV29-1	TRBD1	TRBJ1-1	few	CSARQGGTTEAFF	TGCAGCGCCAGACAGGGTGGGACCACTGAAGCTTTCTTT
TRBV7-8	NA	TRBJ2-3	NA	CASSFSALGDTQYF	TGTGCCAGCAGCTTCTCGGCTCTGGGGGATACGCAGTATTTT
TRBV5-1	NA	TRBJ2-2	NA	CASSLELRGAQNTGELFF	TGCGCCAGCAGCTTGGAATTAAGAGGGGCCCAGAACACCGGGGAGCTGTTTTTT
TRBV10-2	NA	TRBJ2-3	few	CASRAGSDTQYF	TGCGCCAGCAGGGCAGGGTCAGATACGCAGTATTTT
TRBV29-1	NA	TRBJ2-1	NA	CSVDSDRSSYNEQFF	TGCAGCGTTGACTCGGACCGCAGCTCCTACAATGAGCAGTTCTTC
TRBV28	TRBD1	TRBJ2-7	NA	CASNTDRGSYEQYF	TGTGCCAGCAATACAGACAGGGGAAGCTACGAGCAGTACTTC
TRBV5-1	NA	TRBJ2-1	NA	CASSLSPGHNEQFF	TGCGCCAGCAGCTTGTCCCCGGGGCACAATGAGCAGTTCTTC
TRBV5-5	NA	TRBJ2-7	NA	CASIAGEGSYEQYF	TGTGCCAGCATCGCAGGGGAGGGGTCCTACGAGCAGTACTTC
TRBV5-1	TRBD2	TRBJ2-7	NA	CASSDLAGVGYEQYF	TGCGCCAGCAGCGATCTAGCGGGAGTAGGGTACGAGCAGTACTTC
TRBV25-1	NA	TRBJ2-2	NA	CASRGNSRLIGNRGAVF	TGTGCCAGCAGGGGGAACAGTCGATTGATCGGAAACCGGGGAGCTGTTTTT
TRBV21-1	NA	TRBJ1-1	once	CAIERQGVSGGNTEAFF	TGTGCCATCGAACGGCAGGGGGTGAGTGGGGGAAACACTGAAGCTTTCTTT
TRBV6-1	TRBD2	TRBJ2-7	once	CAAGRTSSYEQYF	TGTGCCGCGGGGCGGACTAGCTCCTACGAGCAGTACTTC
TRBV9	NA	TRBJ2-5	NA	CASSVDLEETQYF	TGTGCCAGCAGCGTAGATCTGGAAGAGACCCAGTACTTC
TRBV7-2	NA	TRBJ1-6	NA	CASSLMVQGPFYNSPLHF	TGTGCCAGCAGCTTAATGGTCCAAGGCCCCTTCTATAATTCACCCCTCCACTTT
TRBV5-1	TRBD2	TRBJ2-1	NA	CASSLAGLAGGNNEQFF	TGCGCCAGCAGCTTGGCCGGCCTAGCGGGAGGGAACAATGAGCAGTTCTTC
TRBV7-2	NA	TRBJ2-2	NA	CASSLTHLANTGELFF	TGTGCCAGCAGCCTCACACATCTTGCGAACACCGGGGAGCTGTTTTTT